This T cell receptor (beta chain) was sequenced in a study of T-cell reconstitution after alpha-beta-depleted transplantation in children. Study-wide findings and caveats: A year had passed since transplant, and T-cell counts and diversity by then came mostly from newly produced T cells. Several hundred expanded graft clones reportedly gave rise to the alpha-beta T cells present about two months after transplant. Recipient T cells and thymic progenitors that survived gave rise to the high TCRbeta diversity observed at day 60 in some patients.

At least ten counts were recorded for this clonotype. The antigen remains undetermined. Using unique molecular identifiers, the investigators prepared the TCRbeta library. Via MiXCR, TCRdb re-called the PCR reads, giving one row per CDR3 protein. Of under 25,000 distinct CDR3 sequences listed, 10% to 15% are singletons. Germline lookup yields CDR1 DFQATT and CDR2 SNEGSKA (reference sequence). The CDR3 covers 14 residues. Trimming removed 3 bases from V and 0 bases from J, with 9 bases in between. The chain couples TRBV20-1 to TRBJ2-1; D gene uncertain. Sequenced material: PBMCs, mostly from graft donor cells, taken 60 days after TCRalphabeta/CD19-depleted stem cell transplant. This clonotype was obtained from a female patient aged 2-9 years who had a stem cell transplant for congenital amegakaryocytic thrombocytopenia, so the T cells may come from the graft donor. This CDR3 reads CSASDTSSYNEQFF. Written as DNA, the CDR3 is TGCAGTGCTAGTGACACGAGCTCCTACAATGAGCAGTTCTTC.